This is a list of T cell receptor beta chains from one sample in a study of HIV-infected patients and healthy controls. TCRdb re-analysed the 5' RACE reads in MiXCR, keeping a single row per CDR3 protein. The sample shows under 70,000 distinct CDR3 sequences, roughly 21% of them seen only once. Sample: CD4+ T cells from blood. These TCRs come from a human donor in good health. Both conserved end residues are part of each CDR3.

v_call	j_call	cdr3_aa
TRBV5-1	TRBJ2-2	CASSLEGLASRGGELFF
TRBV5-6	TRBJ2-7	CASSPGQVFSYEQYF
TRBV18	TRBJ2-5	CASSPMGGSRTQYF
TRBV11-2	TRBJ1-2	CASSSLTGSSDYGYTF
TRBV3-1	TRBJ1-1	CASSQTLDTEAFF
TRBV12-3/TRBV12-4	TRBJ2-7	CASWASGGIGEQYF
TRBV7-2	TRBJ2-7	CASSAGTPGGPYEQYF
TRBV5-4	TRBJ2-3	CASSLEGRRGPSADTQYF
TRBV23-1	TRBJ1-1	CASSHPIGGEGLTEAFF
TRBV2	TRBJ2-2	CASTRQANTGELFF
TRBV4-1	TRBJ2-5	CASSHAGTSGETQYF
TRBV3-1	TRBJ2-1	CASSRISPPRGTSYNEQFF
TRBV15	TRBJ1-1	CATSRARSTGRAEAFF
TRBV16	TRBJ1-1	CASSRRTGMNTEAFF
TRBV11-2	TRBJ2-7	CASSRMGSLYEQYF
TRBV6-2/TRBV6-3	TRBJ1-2	CASTLPGNNYGYTF
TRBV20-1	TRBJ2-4	CSARAIRGTSKNIQYF
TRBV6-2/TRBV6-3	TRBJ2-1	CASSSAAVYNEQFF
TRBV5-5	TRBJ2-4	CASSLDRAKNIQYF
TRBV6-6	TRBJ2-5	CASSYGDRVSETQYF
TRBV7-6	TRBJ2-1	CASSLTSGINEQFF
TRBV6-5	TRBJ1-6	CASRPDRSSYNSPLHF
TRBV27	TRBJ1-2	CASSLSGAVYGYTF
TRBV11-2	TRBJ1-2	CASSLDGRLNFEGDYGYTF
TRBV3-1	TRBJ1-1	CASSQARHVTEAFF
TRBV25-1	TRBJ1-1	CASSEGLLEAFF
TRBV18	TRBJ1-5	CASSLDRNQPQHF
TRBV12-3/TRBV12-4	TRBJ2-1	CASRRAGTPNNEQFF
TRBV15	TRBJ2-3	CATSSRDRISDTQYF
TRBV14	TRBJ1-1	CASSRTITRNTEAFF
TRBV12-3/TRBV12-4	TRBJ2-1	CASSSDSNNEQFF
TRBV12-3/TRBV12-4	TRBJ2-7	CASSTRLDRVVEQYF
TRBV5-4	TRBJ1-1	CASSFSTERNTEAFF
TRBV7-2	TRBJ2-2	CASSPVMAGELFF
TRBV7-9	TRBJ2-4	CASSLARPSEGLNIQYF
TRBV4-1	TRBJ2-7	CASSQGSPAASYEQYF
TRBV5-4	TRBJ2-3	CASSLAGTSGDQQYF
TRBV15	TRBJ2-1	CATSRDLADNEQFF
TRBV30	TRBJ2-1	CAWRNLLGTSYNEQFF
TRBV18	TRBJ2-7	CASSGGAGMGEQYF
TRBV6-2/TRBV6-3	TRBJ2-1	CASSPGPQTRVQFF